This T cell receptor (beta chain) derives from a study of cytomegalovirus exposure and HLA in healthy donors. Findings and limits, study-wide: A later analysis linked 16,951 TCR beta sequences to HLA alleles at 0.05 false discovery rate. In a later analysis, TCR association rates varied by HLA locus: DRB1 most, HLA-C fewest. A later analysis found that most CMV-associated TCR beta chains appeared HLA-restricted. Accurate prediction of HLA-A and HLA-B alleles (for most subjects) was reportedly achieved from TCR beta sequences.

A word on this clone: Its antigen is not identified.

This PCR relied on a set of 60 Vbeta primers and 13 Jbeta primers. Only in-frame clones appear in the TCRdb table, and some are missing; sequencing was by immunoSEQ multiplex PCR. The sample yields 150,000 to 200,000 clones, more than 85% seen once. Trimming cost V 5 bases and J 5 bases; bases outside gene matches: 8. Per the germline V gene, CDR1 is SGHAT and CDR2 is FQNNGV. This CDR3 has 15 residues. The chain recombines TRBV11-2 with TRBJ2-7; TRBD2 matches 11 bases. The sequenced sample was PBMCs. The source is a woman between 18 and 29 years old in good health and CMV-seronegative. The CDR3 sequence: CASSLSGGAKNEQYF. The DNA of the CDR3 is TGTGCCAGCAGCCTTAGCGGGGGGGCCAAAAACGAGCAGTACTTC.